The T cell receptor beta chain described here comes from a study of OX40 agonist ivuxolimab in advanced cancers. At the level of the study: Patients received ivuxolimab, an agonistic anti-OX40 (CD134) antibody. Partial responses were achieved by three patients, one with hepatocellular carcinoma and two with cutaneous melanoma.

Study conclusions and caveats: What antigens the expanded peripheral T cells recognized was never established. CD8+ T cells (on average) carried more expanded clones than CD4+ T cells.

This clone was seen a single time. As yet, its antigen is unknown. Some clones are missing from TCRdb's copy, which holds only in-frame ones; the method was immunoSEQ multiplex PCR. Of fewer than 100,000 clones in the sample, 84% were seen once. The V gene's germline CDR1 is SGHKS and CDR2 YYEKEE (reference sequence). The CDR3 runs to 14 residues. The germline V and J ends were trimmed by 2 bases and 7 bases, with 12 bases remaining between them. Sequencing used CD4+ or CD8+ T cells sorted from blood, obtained in a trial of the OX40 agonist ivuxolimab. This chain links TRBV5-5 with TRBJ2-2; D is uncertain. The TCR was taken from an adult with an advanced solid tumor such as melanoma, head and neck, liver or kidney cancer. The CDR3 region is CASSFGYSGGELFF. The CDR3 DNA is TGTGCCAGCAGCTTTGGGTATTCCGGCGGGGAGCTGTTTTTT.